The source of this TCR beta chain is a study of blood T cell repertoires in COVID-19. Study background: The United States, Italy and Spain were the sources of the acute and convalescent COVID-19 samples. Sample material is recorded as cDNA or gDNA derived from T cells, B-cell-depleted T cells, or PBMCs.

Authors' analysis steps: Cell counts per sample came from amplifying reference gene primers. The protocol was immunoSEQ multiplex PCR, while the TCRdb copy is restricted to in-frame clones and leaves out a portion. The D gene and trimming were derived from the DNA, and the V and J assignments and clone size from that table. Of some 250,000 clones in the sample, 75% to 90% are singletons; the top ten hold 3%. J was trimmed by 8 bases and V by 8 bases; bases with no gene match: 5. CDR1 is LNHDA and CDR2 is SQIVND in the germline V gene (reference sequence). The CDR3 has 11 amino acids. The sequencing input was peripheral blood. The chain is built from TRBV19 and TRBJ1-2, with TRBD1 identical over 7 bases. The source is a woman aged 25-40 years who had recovered from COVID-19. The CDR3 region has the DNA TGTGCCAGTGGGTCAGGGGGAGGCTACACCTTC. It is translated as CASGSGGGYTF. The variable domain in full, with the rest retrieved from reference TRBV19 and TRBJ1-2, is DGGITQSPKYLFRKEGQNVTLSCEQNLNHDAMYWYRQDPGQGLRLIYYSQIVNDFQKGDIAEGYSVSREKKESFPLTVTSAQKNPTAFYLCASGSGGGYTFGSGTRLTVV.